The 27 T cell receptor beta chains below were found in one sample sequenced in a study of OX40 agonist ivuxolimab in advanced cancers. Sequencing used immunoSEQ multiplex PCR; TCRdb keeps in-frame clones, though not all of them. This table has about 98,000 clones, about 83% appearing once. The sequencing here drew on CD4+ or CD8+ T cells sorted from blood, taken in a trial of the OX40 agonist ivuxolimab. Receptors originate from an adult with an advanced solid tumor such as melanoma, head and neck, liver or kidney cancer.

The chain's CDR3 is CASSLVSGRSYEQYF. CDR3 nucleotides: TGTGCCAGCAGCTTAGTTTCTGGCAGGAGCTACGAGCAGTACTTC. The rearrangement joins TRBV11-2 to TRBJ2-7, with D unclear. V shed 1 base and J shed 3 bases, with 13 bases lying between them. CDR1 SGHAT and CDR2 FQNNGV come from the germline V gene. The CDR3 spans 15 residues.

The V and J genes are TRBV7-8 and TRBJ1-6, with D uncertain. Germline CDR1 is SGHVS and CDR2 is FQNEAQ. The CDR3 runs 15 residues. The V gene lost 5 bases and the J gene lost 0 bases, with 8 bases spanning the gap. The chain's CDR3 is CASSPDPSYNSPLHF. The CDR3 nucleotides read TGTGCCAGCAGCCCCGATCCCTCCTATAATTCACCCCTCCACTTT.

CDR3: CASSGELGNQPQHF. The CDR3, as DNA: TGTGCCAGCAGCGGTGAGTTAGGGAATCAGCCCCAGCATTTT. J is TRBJ1-5 and V is TRBV9; D is ambiguous. CDR3 length: 14 residues. Trimming pared 3 bases from V and 4 bases from J, leaving 11 bases between. Per germline, CDR1 SGDLS and CDR2 YYNGEE.

The chain links TRBV11-3 to TRBJ2-3; possibly TRBD2 for D (5 bases). This CDR3 is 14 amino acids long. V lost 2 bases and J lost 6, with 12 bases in between. The germline V gene has CDR1 SGHNT and CDR2 YENEEA. The CDR3: CASSLNSREDTQYF. In DNA, the CDR3 is TGTGCCAGCAGCTTAAATAGTAGGGAGGATACGCAGTATTTT.

The chain carries TRBV5-1 and TRBJ2-6; D unclear. V lost 1 base, J lost 4 bases, and 6 bases lay in between. The CDR3 consists of 14 residues. Germline V gene sequence: CDR1 SGHRS, CDR2 YFSETQ. Here the CDR3 DNA reads TGCGCCAGCAGCTTGAACGCCGGGGCCAACGTCCTGACTTTC. Protein product: CASSLNAGANVLTF.

This rearrangement joins TRBV18 to TRBJ2-2; D not certain. The germline gives CDR1 KGHSH, CDR2 LQKENI. This CDR3 region has 16 residues. Between the trimmed V and J ends, which lost 2 bases and 3 bases, there was a span of 13 bases. The CDR3 coding sequence is TGTGCCAGCTCACCAAGAGGTGCCTTGGACACCGGGGAGCTGTTTTTT. Residues: CASSPRGALDTGELFF.

The chain carries TRBV27 and TRBJ2-7; D may be TRBD2 (7 bases). The germline gives CDR1 MNHEY, CDR2 SMNVEV (reference sequence). The CDR3 length is 15 residues. The V end was cut by 7 bases, the J end by 3 bases, with 19 bases between. The CDR3 protein is CASKDEGGNLYEQYF. The DNA for the CDR3 is TGTGCCAGCAAAGATGAGGGGGGGAATCTCTACGAGCAGTACTTC.

The CDR3 region has the DNA TGTGCCAGCAGTGATCGGTGGGATGAGCAGTTCTTC. This sequence encodes CASSDRWDEQFF. The V gene is TRBV6-1, the J gene TRBJ2-1; D call uncertain. Trimming pared 3 bases from V and 8 bases from J, leaving 8 bases between. The CDR3 runs 12 residues. Germline V CDR1 and CDR2: MNHNS, SASEGT.

The rearrangement joins TRBV19 to TRBJ1-2; no definite D call. This CDR3 region has 12 residues. The germline V gene encodes CDR1 LNHDA and CDR2 SQIVND (reference sequence). Deletions cut 10 bases from V and 3 bases from J, with 12 bases between. The DNA for the CDR3 is TGTGCCACTAATTACATGGACTATGGCTACACCTTC. It is translated as CATNYMDYGYTF.

Here the CDR3 reads CASSRAGVNEQYF. In DNA, the CDR3 is TGTGCCAGTAGTCGTGCGGGGGTGAACGAGCAGTACTTC. The rearrangement uses TRBV19 and TRBJ2-7; 7 bases line up with TRBD2. Germline loops: CDR1 LNHDA, CDR2 SQIVND (reference sequence). Germline trimming cut 5 bases from V and 5 bases from J; bases unmatched to any gene: 6. The CDR3 consists of 13 residues.

V gene TRBV18 combines with J gene TRBJ1-5; D is unclear. Germline CDR1 reads KGHSH; CDR2 reads LQKENI. The CDR3 loop spans 13 amino acids. Between the trimmed V and J ends, which lost 6 bases and 7 bases, there was a span of 13 bases. CDR3 amino acids: CASSFERVQPQHF. CDR3 nucleotide sequence: TGTGCCAGCTCTTTCGAGAGGGTGCAGCCCCAGCATTTT. The entire variable domain, with the rest obtained from reference TRBV18 and TRBJ1-5, is as follows: NAGVMQNPRHLVRRRGQEARLRCSPMKGHSHVYWYRQLPEEGLKFMVYLQKENIIDESGMPKERFSAEFPKEGPSILRIQQVVRGDSAAYFCASSFERVQPQHFGDGTRLSIL.

V and J are TRBV28 and TRBJ1-2, with TRBD1 as a possible D gene (6 bases). CDR1 MDHEN and CDR2 SYDVKM come from the germline V gene. Trimming cost V 7 bases and J 4 bases, with 25 bases left between them. The CDR3 sequence is 17 residues long. In nucleotides, the CDR3 is TGTGCCAGCATACCTGGAGGCAGGGGTCCTCTGGGCTATGGCTACACCTTC. Encoded protein: CASIPGGRGPLGYGYTF.

The genes are TRBV11-2 and TRBJ2-7; 8 nucleotides agree with TRBD2. Germline trimming cut 5 bases from V and 5 bases from J; bases unmatched to any gene: 14. There are 16 residues in the CDR3. The germline V gene has CDR1 SGHAT and CDR2 FQNNGV. DNA of the CDR3: TGTGCCAGCAGCCACCCCGTCGGGAGGGAAAGGGACGAGCAGTACTTC. Translation gives CASSHPVGRERDEQYF.

The J gene is TRBJ1-6, the V gene TRBV11-3; a possible D gene is TRBD1 (6 bases). Germline lookup yields CDR1 SGHNT and CDR2 YENEEA. CDR3 size: 17 residues. The ends were cut back, 4 bases at V and 2 bases at J, with 15 bases in the middle. CDR3 sequence (DNA): TGTGCCAGCAGCTCCGCCGGACAGTCGGCCTATAATTCACCCCTCCACTTT. Protein sequence: CASSSAGQSAYNSPLHF.

This clone has more than one count but fewer than ten. The chain recombines TRBV19 with TRBJ1-1; D is unresolved. Germline CDR1 LNHDA, CDR2 SQIVND (reference sequence). V lost 2 bases to trimming and J lost 11 bases, with 12 bases between them. CDR3 length: 12 residues. The CDR3 region has the DNA TGTGCCAGTAGTATAACAAGGGATGAGGCTTTCTTT. The encoded protein is CASSITRDEAFF.

The chain joins TRBV18 to TRBJ1-2; 7 bases are a match to TRBD1. V gave up 2 bases and J gave up 3 bases; unmatched junction bases: 9. Per germline, CDR1 KGHSH and CDR2 LQKENI. This CDR3 has 16 amino acids. The CDR3 loop is CASSPVAGGSYYGYTF. The CDR3 bases are TGTGCCAGCTCACCAGTGGCAGGGGGGTCCTACTATGGCTACACCTTC. Based on the CDR3 plus reference TRBV18 and TRBJ1-2, the full variable domain is NAGVMQNPRHLVRRRGQEARLRCSPMKGHSHVYWYRQLPEEGLKFMVYLQKENIIDESGMPKERFSAEFPKEGPSILRIQQVVRGDSAAYFCASSPVAGGSYYGYTFGSGTRLTVV.

The V gene is TRBV4-3, the J gene TRBJ1-2; TRBD1 matches 8 bases. With 6 bases clipped from V and 4 bases from J, the junction kept 13 bases outside the gene matches. CDR3 size: 16 residues. Germline CDR1 and CDR2: LGHNA and YSLEER. CDR3 DNA: TGCGCCAGCAGTCCTGCAGACAGGGGAGTTAGCTATGGCTACACCTTC. This sequence encodes CASSPADRGVSYGYTF.

This chain links TRBV28 with TRBJ2-2; D is perhaps TRBD1 or TRBD2 (5 bases each). Per the germline V gene, CDR1 is MDHEN and CDR2 is SYDVKM. The CDR3 is 17 amino acids. V was trimmed by 4 bases and J by 6 bases, leaving 21 bases between them. The CDR3 protein is CASSSGRGAPRAGELFF. CDR3 in DNA: TGTGCCAGCAGTTCTGGCCGAGGGGCTCCGCGGGCCGGGGAGCTGTTTTTT.

V usage is TRBV5-1 and J usage is TRBJ2-2, with 13 bases identical to TRBD2. V dropped 4 bases and J dropped 7; count of bases not matched to a gene: 10. The CDR3 runs to 17 residues. Germline V gene lookup returns CDR1 SGHRS and CDR2 YFSETQ. DNA for the CDR3: TGCGCCAGCAGCCCTACTAGCGGGGGGGCAAAAAACGGGGAGCTGTTTTTT. Amino acid sequence: CASSPTSGGAKNGELFF.

This clone was seen only once. The chain carries TRBV6-5 and TRBJ2-5; TRBD2 is a possible D gene (7 bases). The J call could be wrong; TRBJ2-7 is a better fit for the DNA end. The CDR3 consists of 14 residues. Per the germline V gene, CDR1 is MNHEY and CDR2 is SVGAGI. The chain's CDR3 is CASSNSGGANEQYF. Written as DNA, the CDR3 is TGTGCCAGCAGTAATAGTGGGGGGGCGAACGAGCAGTACTTC.

This clone showed up many times. The genes are TRBV10-3 and TRBJ2-3; D uncertain. There are 12 residues in the CDR3. In germline, CDR1 is ENHRY, CDR2 SYGVKD. V dropped 3 bases and J dropped 0 bases, with 1 base sitting between them. CDR3 sequence reads: CAISDSTDTQYF. CDR3 in DNA: TGTGCCATCAGTGACAGCACAGATACGCAGTATTTT.

This clone was picked up one time. The chain employs TRBV6-5 and TRBJ1-6, with D possibly TRBD1 on 6 matching bases. Germline-derived CDR1 and CDR2 are MNHEY and SVGAGI. V was trimmed by 7 bases and J by 3 bases, leaving 13 bases between them. CDR3 size: 15 residues. CDR3 in DNA: TGTGCCAGCACTCCGACAGGACACTATAATTCACCCCTCCACTTT. Its protein is CASTPTGHYNSPLHF.

This sequence joins TRBV10-1 and TRBJ1-2; D possibly corresponds to TRBD1 (5 bases). V lost 0 bases to trimming and J lost 4 bases, with 15 bases between them. Per germline, CDR1 WNHNN and CDR2 SYGVQD (reference sequence). CDR3 length equals 16 residues. The CDR3 is CASSESTTKGPYGYTF. CDR3 sequence (DNA): TGCGCCAGCAGTGAGTCGACGACTAAGGGGCCCTATGGCTACACCTTC.

The chain combines TRBV18 with TRBJ2-1; weak D call: TRBD2 (5 bases). The CDR3 consists of 15 residues. V shed 2 bases and J shed 8 bases, with 16 bases lying between them. Germline CDR1 KGHSH, CDR2 LQKENI. In DNA, the CDR3 is TGTGCCAGCTCACCAGGTAACAGCGGTTTAGATGAGCAGTTCTTC. Its translation is CASSPGNSGLDEQFF.

The chain uses TRBV6-1 and TRBJ1-2; D is unclear. Germline loops: CDR1 MNHNS, CDR2 SASEGT. The ends were cut back, 5 bases at V and 8 bases at J, with 9 bases in the middle. The CDR3 has 11 residues. The CDR3 DNA reads as TGTGCCAGCAGTTACCGGGGAGGCTACACCTTC. This translates into CASSYRGGYTF.

In its sample, this clone was seen once. The chain has TRBV5-1 and TRBJ2-3; the match to TRBD2 covers 10 bases. Germline CDR1 SGHRS, CDR2 YFSETQ. With 4 bases clipped from V and 6 bases from J, the junction kept 8 bases outside the gene matches. The CDR3 spans 15 residues. The CDR3 DNA sequence: TGCGCCAGCAGCCCTCAAGCGGGGGGGCCTGATACGCAGTATTTT. It is translated as CASSPQAGGPDTQYF.

The rearrangement links TRBV18 to TRBJ2-2; D may be TRBD1 or TRBD2 (5 bases each). The CDR3 covers 13 residues. Germline lookup yields CDR1 KGHSH and CDR2 LQKENI. The V end lost 3 bases, the J end lost 4 bases, and 6 bases lay between the germline ends. CDR3 coding DNA: TGTGCCAGCTCACCTGGGGGCACCGGGGAGCTGTTTTTT. Its translation: CASSPGGTGELFF. The variable domain in full, with the rest retrieved from reference TRBV18 and TRBJ2-2, is NAGVMQNPRHLVRRRGQEARLRCSPMKGHSHVYWYRQLPEEGLKFMVYLQKENIIDESGMPKERFSAEFPKEGPSILRIQQVVRGDSAAYFCASSPGGTGELFFGEGSRLTVL.